A single sample gave rise to the 31 T cell receptor beta chains below, sequenced in a study of cytomegalovirus exposure and HLA in healthy donors. The PCR had 60 Vbeta and 13 Jbeta primers. Profiled with immunoSEQ multiplex PCR; TCRdb holds only in-frame clones, not every one. The sample lists more than 90,000 clones; just over 75% were seen once. Sequenced material: PBMCs. These receptors were obtained from a man aged 30-40 years in good health and CMV-seronegative.

The chain joins TRBV6-1 to TRBJ2-1, with 9 bases identical to TRBD2. V shed 2 bases, J shed 0 bases, and the junction held 5 bases outside the gene matches. The CDR3 is made up of 17 amino acids. Germline-derived CDR1 and CDR2 are MNHNS and SASEGT. CDR3 amino acids: CASSETTSGYSYNEQFF. The DNA of the CDR3 is TGTGCCAGCAGTGAAACGACTAGCGGCTACTCCTACAATGAGCAGTTCTTC.

A single count supports this clone. The CDR3 loop is CSVSKTGTYGYTF. CDR3 nucleotide sequence: TGCAGCGTTAGTAAGACAGGGACGTATGGCTACACCTTC. The rearrangement joins TRBV29-1 to TRBJ1-2; 7 nucleotides align to TRBD1. V lost 5 bases, J lost 5 bases, and 8 bases stayed unmatched. This CDR3 spans 13 amino acids. Per germline, CDR1 SQVTM and CDR2 ANQGSEA.

The chain couples TRBV4-1 to TRBJ2-1; D is undetermined. V lost 4 bases and J lost 6, with 10 bases in between. Germline assignment: CDR1 MGHRA and CDR2 YSYEKL. The CDR3 is made up of 13 amino acids. The CDR3 DNA sequence: TGCGCCAGCAGCCCCACGACATTCAATGAGCAGTTCTTC. Translating gives CASSPTTFNEQFF.

The chain has TRBV11-3 and TRBJ2-3, with TRBD1 matching 7 bases. Germline V gives CDR1 SGHNT, CDR2 YENEEA. Trimming took 5 bases from V and 3 from J; bases not matched to a gene: 5. The CDR3 extends over 14 amino acids. The DNA of the CDR3 is TGTGCCAGCAGCCCCCTCAGGGGGACAGATACGCAGTATTTT. It codes for CASSPLRGTDTQYF.

The chain uses TRBV9 and TRBJ1-6; D is uncertain. The germline CDR1 and CDR2 sequences are SGDLS and YYNGEE. CDR3 length equals 16 residues. V was clipped by 0 bases and J by 8 bases, with 15 bases between them. CDR3 protein: CASSVAAAVDDSPLHF. CDR3 in DNA: TGTGCCAGCAGCGTAGCTGCGGCAGTTGATGATTCACCCCTCCACTTT.

J is TRBJ2-1 and V is TRBV7-3; maybe TRBD1 (6 bases). The CDR3 sequence is 13 residues long. The ends were cut back, 1 base at V and 8 bases at J, with 9 bases in the middle. Looked up from germline, CDR1 is SGHTA and CDR2 is FQGTGA. CDR3 amino acids: CASSLKQGHEQFF. CDR3 bases: TGTGCCAGCAGCTTAAAACAGGGCCATGAGCAGTTCTTC. Full variable domain (missing parts from reference TRBV7-3 and TRBJ2-1): GAGVSQTPSNKVTEKGKYVELRCDPISGHTALYWYRQSLGQGPEFLIYFQGTGAADDSGLPNDRFFAVRPEGSVSTLKIQRTERGDSAVYLCASSLKQGHEQFFGPGTRLTVL.

The chain links TRBV27 to TRBJ2-1; 8 nucleotides align to TRBD2. Germline CDR1 reads MNHEY; CDR2 reads SMNVEV (reference sequence). This CDR3 has 16 amino acids. V was clipped by 5 bases and J by 4 bases; unmatched bases: 10. DNA for the CDR3: TGTGCCAGCAGTCCCTTAGGAGCGGGGGCTTACAATGAGCAGTTCTTC. Translating gives CASSPLGAGAYNEQFF.

The chain combines TRBV11-2 with TRBJ1-2; a possible D gene is TRBD1 (5 bases). The CDR3 covers 14 residues. Germline lookup yields CDR1 SGHAT and CDR2 FQNNGV. V was cut by 2 bases and J by 0 bases, with 7 bases left in between. CDR3 sequence: CASSLQGTNYGYTF. CDR3 DNA: TGTGCCAGCAGCTTACAGGGAACTAACTATGGCTACACCTTC.

This chain connects TRBV11-1 to TRBJ1-6; a weak D match, TRBD1 (5 bases). V was pared by 8 bases and J by 15 bases, with 20 bases between. The CDR3 has 13 residues. Germline V lookup: CDR1 SGHAT, CDR2 FQDESV (reference sequence). In nucleotides, the CDR3 is TGTGCCAGCCAAGCGGGACTTAATCGAATCCTCCACTTT. Translating it yields CASQAGLNRILHF.

The CDR3 nucleotides are TGTGCCAGCAGCCTTGGCAACGCGAACACCGGGGAGCTGTTTTTT. Amino acids: CASSLGNANTGELFF. The V call is TRBV4-2, the J call TRBJ2-2; D remains ambiguous. V was trimmed by 4 bases and J by 0 bases, leaving 9 bases between them. The CDR3 spans 15 residues. Per germline, CDR1 LGHNA and CDR2 YNFKEQ.

The V call is TRBV15, the J call TRBJ2-2, with 7 bases matching TRBD2. Trimming at V came to 2 bases and at J to 1 base, leaving 10 bases not matched to a gene. This CDR3 has 18 residues. CDR1 is LNHNV and CDR2 is YYDKDF in the germline V gene (reference sequence). CDR3 nucleotides: TGTGCCACCAGCAGAACGACACCGGGACTACGGAACACCGGGGAGCTGTTTTTT. It encodes CATSRTTPGLRNTGELFF.

CDR3: CASSLEASGSGEQFF. The DNA of the CDR3 is TGTGCCAGCAGCTTAGAAGCTAGCGGGAGTGGTGAGCAGTTCTTC. The genes are TRBV7-3 and TRBJ2-1; 10 bases agree with TRBD2. The V gene's germline CDR1 is SGHTA and CDR2 FQGTGA. The ends lost 2 bases at V and 9 bases at J; junction bases unmatched: 7. The CDR3 spans 15 residues.

The rearrangement links TRBV25-1 to TRBJ1-2; D uncertain. CDR3 length: 12 residues. V was trimmed by 6 bases and J by 2 bases, leaving 7 bases between them. In germline, CDR1 is MGHDK, CDR2 SYGVNS. Here the CDR3 DNA reads TGTGCCAGCAGCGAACAGAACTATGGCTACACCTTC. Protein product: CASSEQNYGYTF.

The J gene is TRBJ2-7, the V gene TRBV9, with 8 bases that match TRBD1. This CDR3 region has 15 residues. With 0 bases clipped from V and 1 base from J, the junction kept 3 bases outside the gene matches. Germline loops: CDR1 SGDLS, CDR2 YYNGEE. CDR3 coding DNA: TGTGCCAGCAGCGTAGGACAGGGGCAATCCTACGAGCAGTACTTC. Its translation: CASSVGQGQSYEQYF.

This clone has a single count. The chain carries TRBV5-4 and TRBJ1-4; 9 bases fit TRBD1. Germline V gene data show CDR1 as SGHNT and CDR2 as YYREEE (reference sequence). The CDR3 covers 13 residues. The J segment lost 16 bases and the V segment lost 0 bases, leaving 7 bases of the junction unmatched. As DNA, the CDR3 is TGTGCCAGCAGCTTGGACCTAGGACAGGGGCCGTTTTTT. Translated, it gives CASSLDLGQGPFF. The variable domain in full, completed from reference TRBV5-4 and TRBJ1-4, reads ETGVTQSPTHLIKTRGQQVTLRCSSQSGHNTVSWYQQALGQGPQFIFQYYREEENGRGNFPPRFSGLQFPNYSSELNVNALELDDSALYLCASSLDLGQGPFFGSGTQLSVL.

For the CDR3, the DNA is TGTGCCAGCAGTGTTACGACGGGGGGAGGTGAAAAACTGTTTTTT. It translates to CASSVTTGGGEKLFF. V is TRBV2 and J is TRBJ1-4; TRBD1 is a possible D gene (5 bases). Germline CDR1 is SNHLY and CDR2 is FYNNEI. Trimming shortened V by 4 bases and J by 7 bases, and 16 bases separated the two germline ends. This CDR3 region has 15 residues. Complete variable domain (other parts from reference TRBV2 and TRBJ1-4): EPEVTQTPSHQVTQMGQEVILRCVPISNHLYFYWYRQILGQKVEFLVSFYNNEISEKSEIFDDQFSVERPDGSNFTLKIRSTKLEDSAMYFCASSVTTGGGEKLFFGSGTQLSVL.

This chain uses TRBV9 with TRBJ2-2, with TRBD2 as a possible D gene (6 bases). Trimming took 3 bases from V and 10 from J, leaving 10 bases between them. The CDR3 is made up of 12 amino acids. In germline, CDR1 is SGDLS, CDR2 YYNGEE. The CDR3 sequence: CASSARGLELFF. CDR3 nucleotides: TGTGCCAGCAGCGCCCGGGGACTGGAGCTGTTTTTT.

This clone was recorded only once. The genes are TRBV5-4 and TRBJ1-1, with a tentative D call TRBD1 (5 bases). V lost 1 base to trimming and J lost 6 bases, with 13 bases between them. CDR1 is SGHNT, CDR2 YYREEE, per germline (reference sequence). There are 14 residues in the CDR3. CDR3 DNA: TGTGCCAGCAGCTTGTCTCAGGGCACCTCTGAAGCTTTCTTT. Encoded protein: CASSLSQGTSEAFF.

The chain recombines TRBV11-2 with TRBJ1-5, with D hard to call. Germline V gene data show CDR1 as SGHAT and CDR2 as FQNNGV. V was shortened by 0 bases and J by 4 bases, with 7 bases between the two germline ends. This CDR3 spans 14 amino acids. The CDR3 nucleotides are TGTGCCAGCAGCTTAGAGGCCCATAATCAGCCCCAGCATTTT. This sequence encodes CASSLEAHNQPQHF. Variable domain in full (rest from reference TRBV11-2 and TRBJ1-5): EAGVAQSPRYKIIEKRQSVAFWCNPISGHATLYWYQQILGQGPKLLIQFQNNGVVDDSQLPKDRFSAERLKGVDSTLKIQPAKLEDSAVYLCASSLEAHNQPQHFGDGTRLSIL.

This clone has more than one count but fewer than ten. The chain uses TRBV6-5 and TRBJ1-4, with a possible D match to TRBD1 (6 bases). V lost 4 bases and J 11 bases, leaving 20 bases between the germline ends. Germline V CDR1 and CDR2: MNHEY, SVGAGI. The CDR3 contains 15 residues. The CDR3 DNA reads TGTGCCAGCAGTTCAGAGGGGGTAGGGGAGTCCAAACTGTTTTTT. Translated: CASSSEGVGESKLFF.

The chain couples TRBV18 to TRBJ2-6, with D maybe TRBD1 (6 bases). In germline, CDR1 is KGHSH, CDR2 LQKENI. The CDR3 is 17 residues long. The germline V and J ends were trimmed by 3 bases and 0 bases, with 12 bases remaining between them. CDR3 nucleotide sequence: TGTGCCAGCTCACCCCTCACAGGGAACTCTGGGGCCAACGTCCTGACTTTC. Its protein is CASSPLTGNSGANVLTF.

The genes are TRBV7-2 and TRBJ1-6, with 8 bases lining up with TRBD1. The CDR3 is 13 residues long. Per the germline V gene, CDR1 is SGHTA and CDR2 is FQGNSA. Trimming took 5 bases from V and 15 from J; bases not matched to a gene: 9. This CDR3 is CASSLPRTGRLHF. CDR3 DNA: TGTGCCAGCAGCCTGCCCCGGACAGGGCGCCTCCACTTT. The complete variable domain, with remaining parts taken from reference TRBV7-2 and TRBJ1-6, reads GAGVSQSPSNKVTEKGKDVELRCDPISGHTALYWYRQSLGQGLEFLIYFQGNSAPDKSGLPSDRFSAERTGGSVSTLTIQRTQQEDSAVYLCASSLPRTGRLHFGNGTRLTVT.

The V gene is TRBV19, the J gene TRBJ2-5; 9 nucleotides line up with TRBD2. V was pared by 5 bases and J by 1 base, with 8 bases of the junction left unmatched. The CDR3 runs 16 residues. Germline V CDR1 and CDR2: LNHDA, SQIVND (reference sequence). The CDR3 coding sequence is TGTGCCAGTAGTCTGCAGCGGGGGGCCTTCCAAGAGACCCAGTACTTC. Protein: CASSLQRGAFQETQYF. Drawing the rest from reference TRBV19 and TRBJ2-5, the complete variable domain is DGGITQSPKYLFRKEGQNVTLSCEQNLNHDAMYWYRQDPGQGLRLIYYSQIVNDFQKGDIAEGYSVSREKKESFPLTVTSAQKNPTAFYLCASSLQRGAFQETQYFGPGTRLLVL.

The V and J genes are TRBV19 and TRBJ2-3; 8 bases align to TRBD1. With V trimmed by 3 bases and J by 4 bases, 15 bases remained unmatched. Germline CDR1 and CDR2: LNHDA and SQIVND (reference sequence). The CDR3 consists of 18 residues. This CDR3 reads CASSIKRRGDRRPDTQYF. The CDR3 DNA reads as TGTGCCAGTAGTATTAAGAGGCGTGGGGACAGGCGGCCAGATACGCAGTATTTT.

The chain has TRBV5-1 and TRBJ2-5; a weak D match, TRBD1 (5 bases). Germline V gene data show CDR1 as SGHRS and CDR2 as YFSETQ. This CDR3 comprises 14 residues. V was cut by 1 base and J by 5 bases, with 12 bases left in between. The CDR3 reads CASSLSGSGETQYF. In nucleotides, the CDR3 is TGCGCCAGCAGCTTGTCAGGGTCCGGGGAGACCCAGTACTTC.

The V gene is TRBV19, the J gene TRBJ2-1, with 9 bases aligning to TRBD2. V was pared by 5 bases and J by 9 bases, with 11 bases of the junction left unmatched. Germline CDR1 is LNHDA and CDR2 is SQIVND (reference sequence). This CDR3 contains 15 residues. The CDR3 nucleotides read TGTGCCAGTAGTTCGGCGGGAGGGCCTTGGAGTGAGCAGTTCTTC. This sequence encodes CASSSAGGPWSEQFF.

The gene calls are TRBV29-1 and TRBJ1-2; D gene ambiguous. The germline V gene has CDR1 SQVTM and CDR2 ANQGSEA. This CDR3 comprises 12 residues. The V end was cut by 3 bases, the J end by 4 bases, with 9 bases between. The DNA for the CDR3 is TGCAGCGTTGACATTCCGGGCTATGGCTACACCTTC. Amino acid sequence: CSVDIPGYGYTF.

CDR3 coding DNA: TGCGCCAGCAGCCAAGCCCCCACAGGGGACACCCGCGATGAGCAGTTCTTC. Protein sequence: CASSQAPTGDTRDEQFF. The chain recombines TRBV4-1 with TRBJ2-1; TRBD1 matches at 7 bases. The J segment lost 8 bases and the V segment lost 1 base, leaving 14 bases of the junction unmatched. Germline V gene data show CDR1 as MGHRA and CDR2 as YSYEKL. This CDR3 has 17 residues.

The chain couples TRBV5-1 to TRBJ1-4; 9 bases map to TRBD1. Losses at the gene ends were 4 bases for V and 8 bases for J; bases not matched to a gene: 15. This CDR3 region has 17 residues. CDR1 is SGHRS and CDR2 is YFSETQ in the germline V gene. CDR3 bases: TGCGCCAGCAGCCGAGAACCATACAGGGGGCGGGACGAAAAACTGTTTTTT. It translates to CASSREPYRGRDEKLFF.

This clone was detected only a few times. The CDR3 protein is CASSLGGSQGLNTEAFF. DNA for the CDR3: TGTGCCAGCAGCTTAGGAGGCAGCCAGGGGTTGAACACTGAAGCTTTCTTT. This chain links TRBV7-9 with TRBJ1-1; maybe TRBD1 (6 bases). CDR1 and CDR2 (germline): SEHNR, FQNEAQ (reference sequence). The CDR3 is 17 amino acids. Trimming removed 1 base from V and 0 bases from J, with 15 bases in between. The entire variable domain, with the rest obtained from reference TRBV7-9 and TRBJ1-1, is as follows: DTGVSQNPRHKITKRGQNVTFRCDPISEHNRLYWYRQTLGQGPEFLTYFQNEAQLEKSRLLSDRFSAERPKGSFSTLEIQRTEQGDSAMYLCASSLGGSQGLNTEAFFGQGTRLTVV.

The chain combines TRBV5-6 with TRBJ1-5; no definite D call. The CDR3 is 15 amino acids. Germline CDR1 and CDR2: SGHDT and YYEEEE. V was clipped by 2 bases and J by 1 base, with 10 bases between them. The CDR3 is CASSFGVWSNQPQHF. CDR3 nucleotide sequence: TGTGCCAGCAGCTTTGGAGTTTGGAGCAATCAGCCCCAGCATTTT.